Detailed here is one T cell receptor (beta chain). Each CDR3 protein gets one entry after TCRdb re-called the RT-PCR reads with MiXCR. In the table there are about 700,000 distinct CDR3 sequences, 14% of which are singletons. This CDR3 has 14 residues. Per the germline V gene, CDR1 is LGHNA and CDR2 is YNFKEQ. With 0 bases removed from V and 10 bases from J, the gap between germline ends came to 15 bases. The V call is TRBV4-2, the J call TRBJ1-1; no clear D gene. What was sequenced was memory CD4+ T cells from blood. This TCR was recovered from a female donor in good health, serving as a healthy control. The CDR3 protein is CASSQDGNMEGAFF. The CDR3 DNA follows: TGTGCCAGCAGCCAAGATGGGAATATGGAGGGAGCTTTCTTT.